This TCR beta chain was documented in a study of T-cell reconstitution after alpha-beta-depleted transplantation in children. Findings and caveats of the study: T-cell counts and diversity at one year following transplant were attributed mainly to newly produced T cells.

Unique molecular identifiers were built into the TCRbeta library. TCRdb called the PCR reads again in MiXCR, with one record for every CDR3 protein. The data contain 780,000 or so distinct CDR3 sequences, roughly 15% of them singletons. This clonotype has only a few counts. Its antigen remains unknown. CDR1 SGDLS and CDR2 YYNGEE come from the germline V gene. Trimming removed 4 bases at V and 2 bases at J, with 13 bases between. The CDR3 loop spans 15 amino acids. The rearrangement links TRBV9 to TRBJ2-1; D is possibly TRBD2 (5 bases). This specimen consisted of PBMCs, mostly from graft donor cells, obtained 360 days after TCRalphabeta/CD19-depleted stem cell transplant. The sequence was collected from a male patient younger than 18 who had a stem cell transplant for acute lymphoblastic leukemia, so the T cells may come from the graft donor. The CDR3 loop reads CASSPPTRTYNEQFF. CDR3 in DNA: TGTGCCAGCAGCCCCCCCACTAGAACCTACAATGAGCAGTTCTTC.